Included here is one T cell receptor (beta chain) sequence, with context. Both 60 Vbeta primers and 13 Jbeta primers went into the PCR. Repertoires were generated with immunoSEQ multiplex PCR, while TCRdb's copy carries only in-frame clones and drops some. The data hold fewer than 110,000 clones, with about three quarters observed a single time. Trimming removed 2 bases at V and 4 bases at J, with 27 bases between. This CDR3 has 19 amino acids. CDR1 is PRHDT and CDR2 is FYEKMQ in the germline V gene (reference sequence). These data belong to a study of cytomegalovirus exposure and HLA in healthy donors.

The source is a man younger than 45 in good health and CMV-seronegative. Sequencing input: PBMCs. The rearrangement links TRBV13 to TRBJ2-7; D not resolved. Here the CDR3 reads CASSLLYMGAEPAPYEQYF. In nucleotides, the CDR3 is TGTGCCAGCAGCTTATTGTACATGGGCGCCGAACCCGCCCCATACGAGCAGTACTTC.